The sequence of this T cell receptor beta chain was determined in a study of blood T cells in healthy people across ages. Together with a sample-barcoded 5' primer, a J-beta primer mix was included in a second PCR lasting about 6 to 12 cycles. A template-switch adaptor that had 12 random nucleotides put a tag on each cDNA molecule. MiXCR, applied by TCRdb to the 5' RACE reads, yields one record per CDR3 protein. The sample consists of about 640,000 distinct CDR3 sequences, approximately 50% of them appearing once. The sequence was obtained from a man in his 60s in good health. Sequencing was performed on blood.

The CDR3 sequence is CASSLDGRASYEQYF. In nucleotides, the CDR3 is TGCGCCAGCAGCTTGGATGGCAGGGCCTCCTACGAGCAGTACTTC. The chain recombines TRBV5-1 with TRBJ2-7; perhaps TRBD1 as D (5 bases). This CDR3 contains 15 residues. Looked up from germline, CDR1 is SGHRS and CDR2 is YFSETQ. Trimming pared 0 bases from V and 0 bases from J, leaving 10 bases between.